Listed here are 18 T cell receptor beta chains from one sample, sequenced in a study of beta chain features in type 1 diabetes. Study-wide points: For Type 1 diabetes patients, all four CD4+ subsets carried TCRB CDR3s that were moderately but significantly shorter.

No cognate antigen is known for these TCRs. Isolated RNA was reverse transcribed in full, so expressed TCRB transcripts were sequenced. TCRdb keeps only in-frame clones here, not all; method: immunoSEQ multiplex PCR. The data show a few hundred thousand clones, roughly 14% seen once. The source material was naive CD4+ T cells from blood. The receptors were sampled from a woman younger than 35 with type 1 diabetes.

V and J are TRBV4-3 and TRBJ1-1; 7 bases agree with TRBD1. V gave up 5 bases and J gave up 1 base; unmatched junction bases: 10. Germline assignment: CDR1 LGHNA and CDR2 YSLEER. The CDR3 sequence is 16 residues long. CDR3 in DNA: TGCGCCAGCAGCGCCACCCGGGACAGTGCGAACACTGAAGCTTTCTTT. It encodes CASSATRDSANTEAFF.

The chain combines TRBV5-1 with TRBJ2-6; TRBD2 agrees at 7 bases. Germline lookup yields CDR1 SGHRS and CDR2 YFSETQ. V shed 0 bases, J shed 1 base, and the junction held 4 bases outside the gene matches. The CDR3 runs 17 residues. For the CDR3, the DNA is TGCGCCAGCAGCTTGGGCGGGAGACGGTCTGGGGCCAACGTCCTGACTTTC. This gives the protein CASSLGGRRSGANVLTF.

This clone came up a few times. The gene calls are TRBV28 and TRBJ1-1; the D gene is possibly TRBD1 (5 bases). The CDR3 length is 13 residues. The ends were cut back, 7 bases at V and 1 base at J, with 10 bases in the middle. Germline CDR1 reads MDHEN; CDR2 reads SYDVKM. This chain's CDR3 is CASKRTQNTEAFF. CDR3 DNA: TGTGCCAGCAAAAGGACACAGAACACTGAAGCTTTCTTT.

There are a few counts of this clone. The gene calls are TRBV5-1 and TRBJ2-7, with 7 bases lining up with TRBD1. V shed 1 base, J shed 3 bases, and the junction held 10 bases outside the gene matches. CDR3 length equals 16 residues. The V gene's germline CDR1 is SGHRS and CDR2 YFSETQ. The chain's CDR3 is CASSLTLRTGDYEQYF. In DNA form, the CDR3 reads TGCGCCAGCAGCTTGACCCTTCGGACAGGAGACTACGAGCAGTACTTC.

The chain combines TRBV2 with TRBJ2-5; 8 nucleotides line up with TRBD2. The CDR3 is 14 amino acids. The V and J ends lost 5 bases and 3 bases, in that order; junction bases with no gene match: 5. Looked up from germline, CDR1 is SNHLY and CDR2 is FYNNEI. This CDR3 is CASSSGTRKETQYF. For the CDR3, the DNA is TGTGCCAGCAGTTCCGGGACTAGGAAAGAGACCCAGTACTTC. Full variable domain (missing parts from reference TRBV2 and TRBJ2-5): EPEVTQTPSHQVTQMGQEVILRCVPISNHLYFYWYRQILGQKVEFLVSFYNNEISEKSEIFDDQFSVERPDGSNFTLKIRSTKLEDSAMYFCASSSGTRKETQYFGPGTRLLVL.

This sequence joins TRBV5-1 and TRBJ1-3, with D possibly being TRBD1 (5 bases). Per the germline V gene, CDR1 is SGHRS and CDR2 is YFSETQ. CDR3 length: 16 amino acids. V was clipped by 4 bases and J by 0 bases, with 14 bases between them. This chain's CDR3 is CASSPKLTASGNTIYF. For the CDR3, the DNA is TGCGCCAGCAGCCCAAAGTTGACAGCCTCTGGAAACACCATATATTTT.

V gene TRBV5-1 combines with J gene TRBJ2-3; 13 positions agree with TRBD2. CDR1 is SGHRS, CDR2 YFSETQ, per germline. The CDR3 is 16 amino acids. Losses at the gene ends were 4 bases for V and 4 bases for J; bases not matched to a gene: 6. CDR3 amino acids: CASSVRLAGGADTQYF. The DNA of the CDR3 is TGCGCCAGCAGCGTTAGACTAGCGGGAGGAGCAGATACGCAGTATTTT. Supplemented by reference TRBV5-1 and TRBJ2-3, the full variable domain reads KAGVTQTPRYLIKTRGQQVTLSCSPISGHRSVSWYQQTPGQGLQFLFEYFSETQRNKGNFPGRFSGRQFSNSRSEMNVSTLELGDSALYLCASSVRLAGGADTQYFGPGTRLTVL.

This clone was observed a few times. The chain links TRBV28 to TRBJ2-5, with TRBD2 identical over 16 bases. Germline V gives CDR1 MDHEN, CDR2 SYDVKM. The CDR3 runs 16 residues. With V trimmed by 5 bases and J by 4 bases, 4 bases remained unmatched. This CDR3 is CASSKGLAGGRETQYF. CDR3 bases: TGTGCCAGCAGTAAGGGACTAGCGGGAGGGCGAGAGACCCAGTACTTC.

This clone was detected a few times. The chain has TRBV21-1 and TRBJ1-5; the table gives TRBD1 as D, unverified against the DNA. TRBV21-1 is described as a pseudogene. This CDR3 has 17 amino acids. The CDR3 sequence is CASSNSPGGRSNQPQHF. DNA of the CDR3: TGTGCCAGCAGCAATTCGCCAGGGGGAAGGAGCAATCAGCCCCAGCATTTT.

This clone was picked up a small number of times. The chain joins TRBV7-2 to TRBJ2-1; D is unclear. Germline V gives CDR1 SGHTA, CDR2 FQGNSA. The CDR3 spans 13 residues. With 1 base removed from V and 10 bases from J, the gap between germline ends came to 11 bases. CDR3 protein: CASSLEPFWEQFF. CDR3 nucleotides: TGTGCCAGCAGCTTAGAGCCTTTCTGGGAGCAGTTCTTC.

V is TRBV7-2 and J is TRBJ2-1; D gene ambiguous. Germline CDR1 and CDR2: SGHTA and FQGNSA. CDR3 length equals 13 residues. Between the trimmed V and J ends, which lost 4 bases and 5 bases, there was a span of 9 bases. CDR3 protein: CASSSTTHNEQFF. The CDR3 bases are TGTGCCAGCAGCTCTACTACTCACAATGAGCAGTTCTTC.

This clone has a handful of counts. The chain has TRBV30 and TRBJ1-2; D uncertain. The CDR3 spans 14 residues. V gave up 0 bases and J gave up 4 bases, with 12 bases separating them. Germline V CDR1 and CDR2: GTSNPN, SVGIG (reference sequence). The CDR3 spells CAWSVAPSGYGYTF. The CDR3 DNA follows: TGTGCCTGGAGTGTTGCCCCCTCCGGCTATGGCTACACCTTC.

The CDR3 nucleotides read TGTGCCAGCACAACTAGCTACGAGCAGTACTTC. Its protein product is CASTTSYEQYF. The chain couples TRBV2 to TRBJ2-7, with TRBD2 as a possible D gene (5 bases). The CDR3 runs to 11 residues. Germline loops: CDR1 SNHLY, CDR2 FYNNEI. The V end lost 7 bases, the J end lost 3 bases, and 7 bases lay between the germline ends.

This clone showed up just a few times. Here the CDR3 reads CASSLRWSSYNEQFF. DNA of the CDR3: TGTGCCAGCAGCTTACGTTGGAGCTCCTACAATGAGCAGTTCTTC. This chain links TRBV7-8 with TRBJ2-1; D is ambiguous. Trimming took 2 bases from V and 0 from J, leaving 8 bases between them. The CDR3 contains 15 residues. From germline, CDR1 is SGHVS and CDR2 FQNEAQ.

In its sample, this clone was seen a few times. The chain combines TRBV10-3 with TRBJ2-1; TRBD2 is a possible D gene (5 bases). The ends were cut back, 5 bases at V and 13 bases at J, with 15 bases in the middle. Germline V gene data show CDR1 as ENHRY and CDR2 as SYGVKD. The CDR3 has 12 residues. In nucleotides, the CDR3 is TGTGCCATCAGTCCGACCCGACTACACCAGTTCTTC. Translation: CAISPTRLHQFF.

The chain is built from TRBV5-1 and TRBJ2-1; D is possibly TRBD2 (6 bases). The germline V and J ends were trimmed by 4 bases and 6 bases, with 17 bases remaining between them. From germline, CDR1 is SGHRS and CDR2 YFSETQ. This CDR3 has 15 amino acids. CDR3 bases: TGCGCCAGCAGCGGAGCGGGCGAGACCCCCAATGAGCAGTTCTTC. Protein sequence: CASSGAGETPNEQFF.

This clone was picked up a small number of times. The gene calls are TRBV9 and TRBJ1-3; D might be TRBD1 (5 bases). This CDR3 is built from 17 residues. Trimming shortened V by 2 bases and J by 0 bases, and 15 bases separated the two germline ends. Germline V CDR1 and CDR2: SGDLS, YYNGEE. The CDR3 DNA reads TGTGCCAGCAGCGTCCTTACGGGGGGGAGCTCTGGAAACACCATATATTTT. Translation gives CASSVLTGGSSGNTIYF.

This rearrangement joins TRBV7-2 to TRBJ2-3; 12 bases are shared with TRBD2. The germline gives CDR1 SGHTA, CDR2 FQGNSA. After removal of 4 bases from V and 2 bases from J, the junction contained 4 bases not matched to a gene. The CDR3 has 16 amino acids. CDR3 sequence reads: CASSSLAGGVTDTQYF. DNA for the CDR3: TGTGCCAGCAGCTCCCTAGCGGGAGGGGTCACAGATACGCAGTATTTT. The full variable domain, completed using reference TRBV7-2 and TRBJ2-3, is GAGVSQSPSNKVTEKGKDVELRCDPISGHTALYWYRQSLGQGLEFLIYFQGNSAPDKSGLPSDRFSAERTGGSVSTLTIQRTQQEDSAVYLCASSSLAGGVTDTQYFGPGTRLTVL.